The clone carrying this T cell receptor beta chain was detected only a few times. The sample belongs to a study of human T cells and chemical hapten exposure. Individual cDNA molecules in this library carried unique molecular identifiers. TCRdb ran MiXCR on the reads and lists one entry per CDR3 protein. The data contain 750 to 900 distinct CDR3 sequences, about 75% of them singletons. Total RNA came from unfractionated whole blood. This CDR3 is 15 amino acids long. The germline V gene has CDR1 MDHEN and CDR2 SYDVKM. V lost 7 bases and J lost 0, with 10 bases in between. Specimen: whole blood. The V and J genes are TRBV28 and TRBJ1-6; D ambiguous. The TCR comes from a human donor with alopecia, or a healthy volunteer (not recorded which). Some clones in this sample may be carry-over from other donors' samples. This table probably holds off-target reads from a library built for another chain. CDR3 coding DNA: TGTGCCAGCAAAACAACTAGCTCCTATAATTCACCCCTCCACTTT. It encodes CASKTTSSYNSPLHF.